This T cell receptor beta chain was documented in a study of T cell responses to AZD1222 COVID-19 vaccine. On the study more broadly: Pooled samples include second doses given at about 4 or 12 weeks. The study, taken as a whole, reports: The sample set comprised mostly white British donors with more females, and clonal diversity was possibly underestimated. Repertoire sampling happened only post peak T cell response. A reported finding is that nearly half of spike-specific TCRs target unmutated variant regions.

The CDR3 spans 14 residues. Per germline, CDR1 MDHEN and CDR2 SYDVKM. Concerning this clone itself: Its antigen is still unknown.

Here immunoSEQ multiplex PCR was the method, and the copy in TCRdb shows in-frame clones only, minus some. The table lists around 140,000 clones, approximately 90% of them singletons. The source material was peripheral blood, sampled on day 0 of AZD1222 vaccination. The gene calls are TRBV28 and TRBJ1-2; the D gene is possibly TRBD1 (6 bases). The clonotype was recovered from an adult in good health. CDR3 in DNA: TGTGCTAGTACCACAGGGATGGGGGTCTATGGCTACACCTTC. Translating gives CASTTGMGVYGYTF.